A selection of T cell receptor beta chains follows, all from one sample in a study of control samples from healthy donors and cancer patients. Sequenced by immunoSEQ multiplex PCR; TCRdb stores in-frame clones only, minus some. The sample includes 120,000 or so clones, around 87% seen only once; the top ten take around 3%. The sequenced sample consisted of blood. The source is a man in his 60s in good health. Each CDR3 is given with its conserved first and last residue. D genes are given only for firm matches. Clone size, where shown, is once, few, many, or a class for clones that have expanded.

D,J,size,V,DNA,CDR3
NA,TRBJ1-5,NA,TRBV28,TGTGCCAGCAGATCAGTGGGGCAGCCCCAGCATTTT,CASRSVGQPQHF
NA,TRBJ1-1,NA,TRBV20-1,TGCAGTGCTAGTACAGGGAATGTCCTGAACACTGAAGCTTTCTTT,CSASTGNVLNTEAFF
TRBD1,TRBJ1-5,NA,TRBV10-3,TGTGCCATCAGTGTGGGACAGGGGGCCGGACAGCCCCAGCATTTT,CAISVGQGAGQPQHF
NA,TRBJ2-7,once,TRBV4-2,TGTGCCAGCAGCCAGACATCTGGCGAGCAGTACTTC,CASSQTSGEQYF
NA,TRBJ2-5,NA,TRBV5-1,TGCGCCAGCAGCCTCGAGGGGTGGACAGAGACCCAGTACTTC,CASSLEGWTETQYF
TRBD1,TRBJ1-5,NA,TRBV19,TGTGCCAGTAGTATAGTCCGAGGGGGCAGCAATCAGCCCCAGCATTTT,CASSIVRGGSNQPQHF
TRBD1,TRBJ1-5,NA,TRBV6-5,TGTGCCAGCAGCCGAGGACAGGGACTCAATCAGCCCCAGCATTTT,CASSRGQGLNQPQHF
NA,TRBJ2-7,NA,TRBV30,TGTGCCTGGAACAGTTTAGTGTCCTACGAGCAGTACTTC,CAWNSLVSYEQYF
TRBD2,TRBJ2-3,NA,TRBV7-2,TGTGCCAGCAGGACAGCGGGGGGCGTAAATACGCAGTATTTT,CASRTAGGVNTQYF
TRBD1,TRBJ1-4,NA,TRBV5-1,TGCGCCAGCAGCTTGGCCGGACAGGGGGGAGAAAAACTGTTTTTT,CASSLAGQGGEKLFF
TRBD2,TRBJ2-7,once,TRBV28,TGTGCCAGCATCCCCCGCCCGGGAGGCGAGCAGTACTTC,CASIPRPGGEQYF
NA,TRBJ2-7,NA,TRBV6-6,TGTGCCAGCAGACTGGATCCACGCGACTACGAGCAGTACTTC,CASRLDPRDYEQYF
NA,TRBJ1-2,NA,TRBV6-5,TGTGCCAGCGGGTCGGAAATCTATGGCTACACCTTC,CASGSEIYGYTF
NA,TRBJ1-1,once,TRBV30,TGTGCTTACACCGCCGGGACGAGCATGAACACTGAAGCTTTCTTT,CAYTAGTSMNTEAFF
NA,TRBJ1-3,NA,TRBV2,TGTGCCAGCAGTGTGGGAGGCGACTCTGGAAACACCATATATTTT,CASSVGGDSGNTIYF
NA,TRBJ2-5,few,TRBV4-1,TGCGCCAGCAGCCAAGCCTGGGGGCAAGAGACCCAGTACTTC,CASSQAWGQETQYF
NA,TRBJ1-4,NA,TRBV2,TGTGCCAGCAGTGCCGCCTTAAGGAGGGGTAATGAAAAACTGTTTTTT,CASSAALRRGNEKLFF
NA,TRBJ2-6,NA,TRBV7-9,TGTGCCAGCAGCTTGACACATACCTCTGGGGCCAACGTCCTGACTTTC,CASSLTHTSGANVLTF
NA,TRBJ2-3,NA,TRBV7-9,TGTGCCAGCAGCTTAGGTACCAGCACAGATACGCAGTATTTT,CASSLGTSTDTQYF
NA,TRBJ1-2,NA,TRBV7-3,TGTGCCAGCAGCTTAAATCCAGGGGAAGTAGGTGGCTACACCTTC,CASSLNPGEVGGYTF